The 21 T cell receptor beta chains in this list originate from one sample, sequenced in a study of OX40 agonist ivuxolimab in advanced cancers. Measured with immunoSEQ multiplex PCR; TCRdb has only the in-frame clones, and not every one. Here the sample spans over 90,000 clones, approximately 84% being singletons. The sequencing here drew on CD4+ or CD8+ T cells sorted from blood, taken in a trial of the OX40 agonist ivuxolimab. Receptors originate from an adult with an advanced solid tumor such as melanoma, head and neck, liver or kidney cancer.

This chain links TRBV27 with TRBJ2-7; 12 bases are shared with TRBD2. Per germline, CDR1 MNHEY and CDR2 SMNVEV (reference sequence). This CDR3 is built from 16 residues. V was pared by 5 bases and J by 0 bases, with 5 bases of the junction left unmatched. DNA for the CDR3: TGTGCCAGCAGTCTAACTAGCGGGAGGTACTCCTACGAGCAGTACTTC. It translates to CASSLTSGRYSYEQYF.

The rearrangement uses TRBV7-2 and TRBJ1-5, with TRBD1 as a possible D gene (6 bases). Trimming left V 1 base short and J 3 bases short, with 19 bases between. CDR1 SGHTA and CDR2 FQGNSA come from the germline V gene. This CDR3 has 18 residues. The CDR3 protein is CASSLDGRGASNNQPQHF. The CDR3 nucleotides are TGTGCCAGCAGCTTAGATGGCCGGGGGGCCTCAAACAATCAGCCCCAGCATTTT.

This clone was seen once. The chain combines TRBV7-3 with TRBJ2-3, with TRBD2 matching 7 bases. This CDR3 region has 15 residues. The trim removed 5 bases at V and 5 bases at J, leaving 10 bases unmatched. Germline CDR1 reads SGHTA; CDR2 reads FQGTGA. The CDR3 DNA sequence: TGTGCCAGCAGCGTCGCGGGAGAGGGAGAAGATACGCAGTATTTT. This codes for CASSVAGEGEDTQYF.

The chain recombines TRBV7-6 with TRBJ2-5; 8 bases are a match to TRBD1. V lost 3 bases to trimming and J lost 2 bases; unmatched junction nucleotides: 2. Germline CDR1 SGHVS, CDR2 FNYEAQ. This CDR3 spans 14 amino acids. DNA for the CDR3: TGTGCCAGCAGCTTTCAGGGGGCACAAGAGACCCAGTACTTC. Residues: CASSFQGAQETQYF.

The CDR3 DNA reads TGCGCCAGCAGCTTAGCAACGGGACAGGGAGGAGGAGAGACCCAGTACTTC. This translates into CASSLATGQGGGETQYF. This sequence joins TRBV5-1 and TRBJ2-5; 9 positions match TRBD1. The V gene's germline CDR1 is SGHRS and CDR2 YFSETQ. The CDR3 is 17 residues long. Trimming removed 2 bases from V and 4 bases from J; junction bases left unmatched: 12.

This chain uses TRBV7-9 with TRBJ2-1; no reliable D call. The CDR3 contains 12 residues. V dropped 5 bases and J dropped 8 bases, with 10 bases sitting between them. Per germline, CDR1 SEHNR and CDR2 FQNEAQ (reference sequence). This CDR3 reads CASSPGFDEQFF. The CDR3 bases are TGTGCCAGCAGCCCAGGCTTCGATGAGCAGTTCTTC. The complete variable domain, with remaining parts taken from reference TRBV7-9 and TRBJ2-1, reads DTGVSQNPRHKITKRGQNVTFRCDPISEHNRLYWYRQTLGQGPEFLTYFQNEAQLEKSRLLSDRFSAERPKGSFSTLEIQRTEQGDSAMYLCASSPGFDEQFFGPGTRLTVL.

The V gene is TRBV7-2, the J gene TRBJ2-5; 7 positions match TRBD1. The CDR3 has 14 residues. Germline CDR1 is SGHTA and CDR2 is FQGNSA. Unmatched junction bases numbered 5, after V lost 3 bases and J lost 4 bases. Here the CDR3 reads CASSLDRTGETQYF. Here the CDR3 DNA reads TGTGCCAGCAGCTTGGACAGGACGGGAGAGACCCAGTACTTC.

This clone has only one observation. J is TRBJ2-7 and V is TRBV7-9; D is possibly TRBD2 (6 bases). The ends were cut back, 2 bases at V and 7 bases at J, with 12 bases in the middle. This CDR3 has 13 residues. Germline V gene lookup returns CDR1 SEHNR and CDR2 FQNEAQ (reference sequence). CDR3 nucleotides: TGTGCCAGCAGCTTATGGGGGACTGAGGAGCAGTACTTC. Its protein is CASSLWGTEEQYF.

There are a few counts of this clone. Written as DNA, the CDR3 is TGTGCCAGTAGGGGGACGGGAACTAACAATGAGCAGTTCTTC. It is translated as CASRGTGTNNEQFF. V usage is TRBV19 and J usage is TRBJ2-1; D tentatively fits TRBD1 or TRBD2 (5 bases each). There are 14 residues in the CDR3. The V end lost 6 bases, the J end lost 5 bases, and 14 bases lay between the germline ends. The germline CDR1 and CDR2 sequences are LNHDA and SQIVND (reference sequence).

The gene calls are TRBV19 and TRBJ2-2, with unresolved D. CDR3 length: 13 residues. Germline V gene sequence: CDR1 LNHDA, CDR2 SQIVND (reference sequence). V shed 7 bases and J shed 4 bases, with 10 bases lying between them. The CDR3 bases are TGTGCCAGTAATTCGGCTGGCACCGGGGAGCTGTTTTTT. It encodes CASNSAGTGELFF.

The CDR3 loop reads CASIAGGPSTGELFF. CDR3 in DNA: TGTGCCAGCATAGCGGGAGGGCCGAGCACCGGGGAGCTGTTTTTT. The chain joins TRBV28 to TRBJ2-2; 11 bases fit TRBD2. The junction had 5 bases not matched to a gene; V was cut back by 7 bases and J by 4 bases. The V gene's germline CDR1 is MDHEN and CDR2 SYDVKM. The CDR3 has 15 residues.

CDR3 amino acids: CASSTRQGETQYF. CDR3 nucleotide sequence: TGTGCCAGCAGCACCCGACAGGGGGAGACCCAGTACTTC. The V and J genes are TRBV13 and TRBJ2-5, with 8 bases lining up with TRBD1. V lost 5 bases to trimming and J lost 5 bases; unmatched junction nucleotides: 4. The CDR3 spans 13 residues. Per the germline V gene, CDR1 is PRHDT and CDR2 is FYEKMQ (reference sequence).

The J gene is TRBJ2-7, the V gene TRBV27; D may be TRBD1 (6 bases). The length of the CDR3 is 13 residues. Germline CDR1 is MNHEY and CDR2 is SMNVEV (reference sequence). V was cut by 6 bases and J by 2 bases, with 11 bases left in between. CDR3 DNA: TGTGCCAGCAGCCGACAGGCAGCCTACGAGCAGTACTTC. Translation: CASSRQAAYEQYF.

V gene TRBV2 combines with J gene TRBJ2-5, with a possible D match to TRBD2 (5 bases). Germline loops: CDR1 SNHLY, CDR2 FYNNEI. This CDR3 has 13 residues. V was clipped by 6 bases and J by 4 bases, with 12 bases between them. The CDR3 sequence: CASSGVGRETQYF. The CDR3 coding sequence is TGTGCCAGCAGCGGGGTAGGGAGAGAGACCCAGTACTTC.

V and J are TRBV20-1 and TRBJ2-5, with D uncertain. Trimming cost V 0 bases and J 11 bases, with 10 bases left between them. There are 11 residues in the CDR3. Germline CDR1 reads DFQATT; CDR2 reads SNEGSKA (reference sequence). The CDR3 region has the DNA TGCAGTGCTAGAGATGCGAATCTGCAGTACTTC. Its translation is CSARDANLQYF.

The chain employs TRBV5-1 and TRBJ2-1; TRBD2 matches at 8 bases. The V and J ends lost 3 bases and 10 bases, in that order; junction bases with no gene match: 9. This CDR3 is built from 14 residues. Germline V CDR1 and CDR2: SGHRS, YFSETQ. Here the CDR3 reads CASSSNTGGAEQFF. The CDR3 DNA is TGCGCCAGCAGCTCAAACACCGGGGGGGCCGAGCAGTTCTTC.

The chain is built from TRBV5-1 and TRBJ1-5; TRBD1 matches at 10 bases. V trimming: 2 bases; J trimming: 4 bases; junction bases outside the gene matches: 9. CDR3 length equals 17 residues. Germline V gives CDR1 SGHRS, CDR2 YFSETQ. CDR3 nucleotides: TGCGCCAGCAGCTTAGAACCCGGGACAGGGGAAAATCAGCCCCAGCATTTT. It encodes CASSLEPGTGENQPQHF.

This chain links TRBV5-1 with TRBJ2-7; 9 bases map to TRBD2. CDR3 length: 15 amino acids. Trimming cost V 4 bases and J 7 bases; bases outside gene matches: 12. Germline CDR1 reads SGHRS; CDR2 reads YFSETQ. This chain's CDR3 is CASSQTSGQAEEQYF. The CDR3 DNA reads TGCGCCAGCAGCCAGACTAGCGGACAGGCGGAAGAGCAGTACTTC.

Turning to this clone: One junction end does not reproduce the germline sequence, and a read error may be involved. This chain connects TRBV6-1 to TRBJ2-7; unclear D gene. The CDR3 extends over 15 amino acids. Germline-derived CDR1 and CDR2 are MNHNS and SASEGT. CDR3 in amino acids: CASSEAPTAAYEQYF. In nucleotides, the CDR3 is TGTGCCAGCAGCGAAGCGCCCACGGCTGCGTACGAGCAGTACTTC.

This chain uses TRBV7-8 with TRBJ2-3; TRBD2 is a possible D gene (7 bases). V shed 5 bases and J shed 2 bases, with 17 bases lying between them. The V gene's germline CDR1 is SGHVS and CDR2 FQNEAQ. This CDR3 region has 16 residues. The CDR3 coding sequence is TGTGCCAGCAGCAAAACTGCGGGGGCGGTCACAGATACGCAGTATTTT. Protein sequence: CASSKTAGAVTDTQYF.

The chain carries TRBV19 and TRBJ1-1, with 8 bases identical to TRBD1. CDR1 and CDR2 from the germline V gene are LNHDA and SQIVND (reference sequence). V lost 6 bases and J lost 1; bases outside the gene matches: 4. The CDR3 is 14 amino acids. The CDR3 loop reads CASSPGQGNTEAFF. Here the CDR3 DNA reads TGTGCCAGTAGCCCCGGACAGGGGAACACTGAAGCTTTCTTT.